Listed below are T cell receptor beta chains from one sample, sequenced in a study of shared clonotypes between healthy human individuals. The repertoire was sequenced with immunoSEQ multiplex PCR; TCRdb's copy has only in-frame clones and lacks some. The sample holds 1.4 million to 1.5 million clones, around 95% seen once. The sequenced sample consisted of naive CD4+ T cells sorted from blood. These TCRs come from a young man in good health. CDR3s include the opening cysteine and the closing phenylalanine or tryptophan.

j_call	v_call	cdr3_aa
TRBJ2-2	TRBV11-3	CASSSSTGARFSGELFF
TRBJ2-5	TRBV7-8	CASSAGTDYEETQYF
TRBJ2-7	TRBV28	CASSLLIPYEQYF
TRBJ1-5	TRBV14	CASSLALHQPQHF
TRBJ1-5	TRBV27	CASSSNQPQHF
TRBJ1-1	TRBV9	CASSSGTVNTEAFF
TRBJ1-3	TRBV7-6	CASSLRGAGGNTIYF
TRBJ2-2	TRBV10-1	CASTGQNTGELFF
TRBJ2-3	TRBV10-3	CAISDQGSPHTQYF
TRBJ2-3	TRBV10-3	CAISESISLGGTQYF
TRBJ1-2	TRBV28	CASSLRDEGIYGYTF
TRBJ1-2	TRBV27	CASTLSTGRNYGYTF
TRBJ2-2	TRBV29-1	CSVGGVVGNTGELFF
TRBJ2-7	TRBV4-3	CASSQDGTEAYEQYF
TRBJ2-1	TRBV10-3	CAISGREGLSYNEQFF
TRBJ2-6	TRBV4-3	CASTPGVGGANVLTF
TRBJ2-3	TRBV7-8	CASTLLGAYKDTQYF
TRBJ2-1	TRBV9	CASSRSLDRTSSYNEQFF
TRBJ2-7	TRBV15	CATSRDPGSLTHF
TRBJ1-2	TRBV29-1	CSVRGGAVLGYTF
TRBJ2-2	TRBV11-2	CASSLAGLSTGELFF
TRBJ2-2	TRBV5-6	CASGKTGGSNTGELFF
TRBJ2-7	TRBV28	CASSFRTSESYEQYF
TRBJ1-2	TRBV4-1	CASSQTDYGYTF